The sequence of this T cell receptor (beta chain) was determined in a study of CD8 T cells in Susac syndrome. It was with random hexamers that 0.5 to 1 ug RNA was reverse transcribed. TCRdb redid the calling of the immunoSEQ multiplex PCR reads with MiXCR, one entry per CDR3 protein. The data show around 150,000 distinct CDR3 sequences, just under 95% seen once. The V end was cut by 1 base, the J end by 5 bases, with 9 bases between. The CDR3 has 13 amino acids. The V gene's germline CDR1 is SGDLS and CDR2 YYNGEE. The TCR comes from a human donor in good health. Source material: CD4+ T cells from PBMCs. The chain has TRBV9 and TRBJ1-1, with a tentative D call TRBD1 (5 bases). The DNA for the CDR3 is TGTGCCAGCAGCGTACAGGGAGGAACTGAAGCTTTCTTT. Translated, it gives CASSVQGGTEAFF.